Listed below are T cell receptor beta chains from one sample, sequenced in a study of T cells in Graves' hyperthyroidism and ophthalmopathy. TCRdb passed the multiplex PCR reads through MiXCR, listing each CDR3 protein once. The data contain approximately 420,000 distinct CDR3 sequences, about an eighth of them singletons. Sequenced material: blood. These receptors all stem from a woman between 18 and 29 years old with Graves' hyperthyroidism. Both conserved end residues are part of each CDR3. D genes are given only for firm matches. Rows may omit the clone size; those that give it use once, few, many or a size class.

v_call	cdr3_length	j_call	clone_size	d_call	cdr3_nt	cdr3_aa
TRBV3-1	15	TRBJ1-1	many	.	TGTGCCAGCAGCCGCCGACAGACAGGTCGGGCTGAAGCTTTCTTT	CASSRRQTGRAEAFF
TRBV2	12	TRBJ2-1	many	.	TGTGCCAGCAGGACCCTGGACAATGAGCAGTTCTTC	CASRTLDNEQFF
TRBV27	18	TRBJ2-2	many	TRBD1	TGTGCCACCGGGGCCCCCATATTAGGACAGGGGGCGAGCGGGGAGCTGTTTTTT	CATGAPILGQGASGELFF
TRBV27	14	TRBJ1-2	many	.	TGTGCCAGCAGTCCATCCAGGGAACACTATGGCTACACCTTC	CASSPSREHYGYTF
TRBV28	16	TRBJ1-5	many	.	TGTGCCAGCAGTTGGGAAACGGGTTTTAGCAATCAGCCCCAGCATTTT	CASSWETGFSNQPQHF
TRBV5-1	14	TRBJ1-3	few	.	TGCGCCAGCAGCCCCGGGATGGGGGGAAACACCATATATTTT	CASSPGMGGNTIYF
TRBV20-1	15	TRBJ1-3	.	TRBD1	TGCAGTGCTACCGAACAGGGGGCGGTGGGAAACACCATATATTTT	CSATEQGAVGNTIYF
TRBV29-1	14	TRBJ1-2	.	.	TGCAGCGTTGAAGAGGGCGGATTAAGATATGGCTACACCTTC	CSVEEGGLRYGYTF
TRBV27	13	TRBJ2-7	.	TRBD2	TGTGCCAGCGGGAGCGGGAGTCCTCCCGAGCAGTACTTC	CASGSGSPPEQYF
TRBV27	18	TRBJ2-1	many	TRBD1	TGTGCCGACCGGACAGGGGCTACATATTCGGGCTCCTACAATGAGCAGTTCTTC	CADRTGATYSGSYNEQFF
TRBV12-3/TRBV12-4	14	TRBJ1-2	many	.	TGTGCCAGCAGTTTCTCCGGGGAGAGGTATGGCTACACCTTC	CASSFSGERYGYTF
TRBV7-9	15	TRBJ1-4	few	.	TGTGCCAGCAGCCAGAGGGGCCGGTCGGATGAAAAACTGTTTTTT	CASSQRGRSDEKLFF
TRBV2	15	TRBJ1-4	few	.	TGTGCCAGCAGAGACGGACAGCCAACTAATGAAAAACTGTTTTTT	CASRDGQPTNEKLFF
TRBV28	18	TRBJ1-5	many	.	TGTGCCAGCACCCAAAGGGGGGGGGGACTCCCCGGGAGCCAGCCCCAGCATTTT	CASTQRGGGLPGSQPQHF
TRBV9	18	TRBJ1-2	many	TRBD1	TGTGCCAGCAGCGCAGGGGGAGACTCGGTCCTTTCTAACTATGGCTACACCTTC	CASSAGGDSVLSNYGYTF
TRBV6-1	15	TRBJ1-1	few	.	TGTGCCAGCAGCCCGCTGGGGGGGATTAACACTGAAGCTTTCTTT	CASSPLGGINTEAFF